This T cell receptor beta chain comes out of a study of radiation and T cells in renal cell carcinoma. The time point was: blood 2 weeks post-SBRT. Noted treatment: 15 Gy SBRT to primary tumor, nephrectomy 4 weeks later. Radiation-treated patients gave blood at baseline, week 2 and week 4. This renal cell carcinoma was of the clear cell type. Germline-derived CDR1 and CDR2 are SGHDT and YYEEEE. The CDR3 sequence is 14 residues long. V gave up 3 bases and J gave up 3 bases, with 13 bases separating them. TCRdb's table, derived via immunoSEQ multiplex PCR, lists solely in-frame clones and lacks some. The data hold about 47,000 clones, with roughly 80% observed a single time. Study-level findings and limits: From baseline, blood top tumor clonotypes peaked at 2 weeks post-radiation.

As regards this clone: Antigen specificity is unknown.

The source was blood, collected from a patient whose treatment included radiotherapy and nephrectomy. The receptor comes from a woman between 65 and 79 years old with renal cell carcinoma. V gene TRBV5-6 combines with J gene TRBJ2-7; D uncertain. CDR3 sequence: CASSSDSAHYEQYF. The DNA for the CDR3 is TGTGCCAGCAGCTCCGACTCGGCCCACTACGAGCAGTACTTC.